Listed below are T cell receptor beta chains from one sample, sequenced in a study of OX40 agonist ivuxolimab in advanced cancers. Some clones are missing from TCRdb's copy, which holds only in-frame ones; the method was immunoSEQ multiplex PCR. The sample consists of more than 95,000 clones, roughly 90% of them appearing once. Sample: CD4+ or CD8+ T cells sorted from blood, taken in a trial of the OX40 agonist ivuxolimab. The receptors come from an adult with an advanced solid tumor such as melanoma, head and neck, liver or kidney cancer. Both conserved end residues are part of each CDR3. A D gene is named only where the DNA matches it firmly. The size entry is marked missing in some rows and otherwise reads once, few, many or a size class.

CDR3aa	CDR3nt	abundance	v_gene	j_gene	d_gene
CASSQGQGNYGYTF	TGTGCCAGCAGCCAAGGACAGGGCAACTATGGCTACACCTTC	.	TRBV7-6	TRBJ1-2	TRBD1
CAWNPISAGNTIYF	TGTGCCTGGAATCCGATCAGTGCAGGAAACACCATATATTTT	.	TRBV30	TRBJ1-3	.
CASSLTSGGYEQYF	TGTGCCAGCAGCTTAACTAGCGGAGGATACGAGCAGTACTTC	.	TRBV7-9	TRBJ2-7	TRBD2
CASSSRGGSLGDGNTIYF	TGTGCCAGCAGCTCACGTGGTGGCAGCCTTGGGGATGGAAACACCATATATTTT	.	TRBV7-2	TRBJ1-3	.
CAWSVGSAGGGYEQYF	TGTGCCTGGAGTGTCGGTTCGGCTGGGGGCGGCTACGAGCAGTACTTC	.	TRBV30	TRBJ2-7	.
CASSPRTDQPQHF	TGTGCCAGCTCACCACGGACGGATCAGCCCCAGCATTTT	.	TRBV18	TRBJ1-5	.
CASSLREGYTF	TGCGCCAGCAGCTTAAGGGAGGGCTACACCTTC	.	TRBV5-1	TRBJ1-2	.
CATSPPEVRDPEAFF	TGTGCCACCAGCCCTCCTGAAGTCCGGGACCCCGAAGCTTTCTTT	.	TRBV15	TRBJ1-1	.
CASSVTGGFQPQHF	TGTGCCAGCAGTGTGACAGGGGGCTTTCAGCCCCAGCATTTT	few	TRBV28	TRBJ1-5	TRBD1
CASSHLGGTEAFF	TGTGCCAGCTCACATCTGGGTGGCACTGAAGCTTTCTTT	.	TRBV18	TRBJ1-1	.
CASSVSAGAVNSPLHF	TGTGCCAGCAGCGTATCCGCAGGGGCAGTTAATTCACCCCTCCACTTT	.	TRBV9	TRBJ1-6	.
CAWSVVREFTDTQYF	TGTGCCTGGAGTGTAGTGCGGGAGTTCACAGATACGCAGTATTTT	once	TRBV30	TRBJ2-3	TRBD2
CASSQDRTSGSRTDTQYF	TGCGCCAGCAGCCAAGACAGGACTAGCGGGTCCCGAACAGATACGCAGTATTTT	.	TRBV4-1	TRBJ2-3	TRBD2
CASSLNGQPQHF	TGTGCCAGCAGTCTCAATGGACAGCCCCAGCATTTT	few	TRBV2	TRBJ1-5	.
CASSFRGSGFYGYTF	TGTGCCAGCAGTTTTCGCGGGTCAGGATTCTATGGCTACACCTTC	.	TRBV28	TRBJ1-2	.
CASSLVLAGANEQFF	TGTGCCAGCAGCTTGGTTCTAGCGGGAGCCAATGAGCAGTTCTTC	.	TRBV5-6	TRBJ2-1	TRBD2
CASSETRRVGNTEAFF	TGTGCCAGCAGTGAAACCCGCCGGGTGGGCAACACTGAAGCTTTCTTT	.	TRBV25-1	TRBJ1-1	.
CASSEPNSYEQYF	TGTGCCAGCAGTGAACCGAACTCCTACGAGCAGTACTTC	.	TRBV2	TRBJ2-7	.
CASKVSGTGYYGYTF	TGTGCCAGTAAGGTTTCCGGGACAGGGTACTATGGCTACACCTTC	few	TRBV19	TRBJ1-2	TRBD1
CASSTATNEKLFF	TGTGCCAGCAGTACAGCAACTAATGAAAAACTGTTTTTT	.	TRBV6-5	TRBJ1-4	.
CASSIEAGTYEQYF	TGTGCCAGTAGTATAGAGGCAGGGACCTACGAGCAGTACTTC	.	TRBV19	TRBJ2-7	.
CATLPINQPQHF	TGTGCCACCCTCCCGATAAATCAGCCCCAGCATTTT	.	TRBV28	TRBJ1-5	.
CASSGSGTNYGYTF	TGTGCCAGCAGTGGTTCAGGGACTAACTATGGCTACACCTTC	.	TRBV6-1	TRBJ1-2	.
CASSLGWRNNEQFF	TGTGCCAGCAGCTTAGGATGGCGGAACAATGAGCAGTTCTTC	.	TRBV11-3	TRBJ2-1	.
CASSPVAGGPSNEQFF	TGCGCCAGCAGCCCGGTAGCGGGAGGGCCGTCCAATGAGCAGTTCTTC	.	TRBV5-1	TRBJ2-1	TRBD2
CASSVNSHTGELFF	TGTGCCAGCAGCGTAAACAGCCACACCGGGGAGCTGTTTTTT	.	TRBV9	TRBJ2-2	.
CASSQSTGSNSPLHF	TGTGCCAGCAGCCAGTCGACAGGATCTAATTCACCCCTCCACTTT	.	TRBV5-4	TRBJ1-6	.
CASSLSPQETQYF	TGTGCCAGCAGTTTATCACCCCAAGAGACCCAGTACTTC	.	TRBV27	TRBJ2-5	.
CASRMDSSNTGELFF	TGCGCCAGCAGGATGGACAGTTCGAACACCGGGGAGCTGTTTTTT	.	TRBV5-1	TRBJ2-2	.
CASSLQGTGTEAFF	TGTGCCAGCAGCTTGCAGGGGACGGGCACTGAAGCTTTCTTT	.	TRBV28	TRBJ1-1	.
CASSTQGHQPQHF	TGTGCCAGCAGTACACAGGGGCATCAGCCCCAGCATTTT	once	TRBV6-1	TRBJ1-5	TRBD1
CASSLLRGGNQPQHF	TGTGCCAGCAGTTTATTGAGGGGAGGCAATCAGCCCCAGCATTTT	.	TRBV27	TRBJ1-5	.
CASSPWGPGRAFYEQYF	TGTGCCAGCTCACCATGGGGGCCCGGGAGGGCCTTCTACGAGCAGTACTTC	.	TRBV18	TRBJ2-7	TRBD2
CASSPPGDGYTF	TGTGCCAGCAGCCCCCCAGGGGATGGCTACACCTTC	.	TRBV6-5	TRBJ1-2	.
CASSLPGGGSSNQPQHF	TGTGCCAGCAGCCTCCCGGGGGGGGGCAGTAGCAATCAGCCCCAGCATTTT	.	TRBV7-2	TRBJ1-5	.
CASSYQGAGYGYTF	TGTGCCAGCAGTTATCAGGGGGCAGGCTATGGCTACACCTTC	few	TRBV6-5	TRBJ1-2	TRBD1
CASSRPGLTNTEAFF	TGTGCCAGCAGTCGACCTGGACTGACGAACACTGAAGCTTTCTTT	.	TRBV2	TRBJ1-1	.
CASSLAQGYTEAFF	TGTGCCAGCAGCTTAGCCCAGGGTTACACTGAAGCTTTCTTT	.	TRBV7-6	TRBJ1-1	.
CASSGGDRGSGKLFF	TGCGCCAGCAGCGGAGGGGACAGGGGGTCGGGGAAACTGTTTTTT	.	TRBV5-1	TRBJ1-4	TRBD1
CASSPSQSAKNIQYF	TGTGCCAGCTCACCATCACAGTCAGCCAAAAACATTCAGTACTTC	.	TRBV18	TRBJ2-4	.
CASSILGQGDQPQHF	TGTGCCAGCTCCATCCTTGGGCAGGGTGATCAGCCCCAGCATTTT	.	TRBV18	TRBJ1-5	.
CASSKSGTAYEQYF	TGTGCCAGTAGTAAATCCGGGACAGCCTACGAGCAGTACTTC	.	TRBV19	TRBJ2-7	TRBD1
CASSPIQDPYGYTF	TGTGCCAGCTCACCCATACAGGACCCCTATGGCTACACCTTC	.	TRBV18	TRBJ1-2	.